This T cell receptor beta chain was observed in a study of blood T cell repertoires in COVID-19. On the study more broadly: Italy, Spain and the United States were the sources of the convalescent and acute COVID-19 samples. PBMCs, B-cell-depleted T cells, or T cells provided the cDNA or gDNA that made up the material.

Methods used by the authors: By means of reference gene primer amplification, nucleated cell counts were estimated. Produced via immunoSEQ multiplex PCR; TCRdb's table is partial and in-frame only. V and J calls and clone size are as listed in that table; D and trimming were resolved from the DNA. This repertoire shows under 150,000 clones, approximately 83% found once; its top ten account for roughly 10%. The source material was peripheral blood. This TCR came from a man aged 35 to 55 with active or convalescent COVID-19.

The CDR3: CASSLRPGQDYEQYF. CDR3 DNA: TGTGCCAGCAGCTTACGGCCGGGACAGGACTACGAGCAGTACTTC. The chain uses TRBV11-3 and TRBJ2-7; 8 nucleotides agree with TRBD1. With V trimmed by 2 bases and J by 3 bases, 6 bases remained unmatched. The length of the CDR3 is 15 residues. The germline CDR1 and CDR2 sequences are SGHNT and YENEEA.